Following are 12 T cell receptor beta chains from one sample sequenced in a study of T cell responses to AZD1222 COVID-19 vaccine. Sequenced by immunoSEQ multiplex PCR; TCRdb stores in-frame clones only, minus some. The sample lists about 88,000 clones; approximately 88% were seen once. The specimen was peripheral blood, collected on day 0 of AZD1222 vaccination. These receptors came from an adult in good health.

The genes are TRBV10-3 and TRBJ2-2; TRBD2 is a possible D gene (6 bases). Germline CDR1 reads ENHRY; CDR2 reads SYGVKD. V lost 3 bases, J lost 6 bases, and 14 bases lay in between. The CDR3 contains 15 residues. The CDR3 bases are TGTGCCATCAGTGAAGGGACTCTGAGGGCCGGGGAGCTGTTTTTT. It encodes CAISEGTLRAGELFF.

V and J are TRBV4-1 and TRBJ1-4; TRBD1 matches at 8 bases. From germline, CDR1 is MGHRA and CDR2 YSYEKL. CDR3 length equals 16 residues. V was pared by 3 bases and J by 7 bases, with 10 bases of the junction left unmatched. CDR3 region: CASSQPLQGEGEKLFF. As DNA, the CDR3 is TGCGCCAGCAGCCAGCCACTACAGGGGGAAGGTGAAAAACTGTTTTTT.

The chain is built from TRBV19 and TRBJ2-1, with a tentative D call TRBD1 (5 bases). This CDR3 is 15 amino acids long. Germline V gene data show CDR1 as LNHDA and CDR2 as SQIVND (reference sequence). V was pared by 7 bases and J by 2 bases, with 15 bases between. The DNA of the CDR3 is TGTGCCAGTAACTCTAGGCAGGGAACCTACAATGAGCAGTTCTTC. This codes for CASNSRQGTYNEQFF.

This chain links TRBV9 with TRBJ1-2; D not certain. This CDR3 is built from 14 residues. Germline-derived CDR1 and CDR2 are SGDLS and YYNGEE. Trimming cost V 3 bases and J 6 bases, with 15 bases left between them. Written as DNA, the CDR3 is TGTGCCAGCAGCGCCCTAAATCCGTCCGATGGCTACACCTTC. The encoded protein is CASSALNPSDGYTF.

The chain is built from TRBV23-1 and TRBJ1-4, with 8 bases aligning to TRBD1. TRBV23-1 is an ORF; its function is uncertain. Unmatched junction bases numbered 7, after V lost 2 bases and J lost 2 bases. CDR3 length equals 17 residues. The CDR3: CASSQKDRDTTNEKLFF. CDR3 bases: TGCGCCAGCAGTCAAAAGGACAGGGATACGACTAATGAAAAACTGTTTTTT.

The chain joins TRBV27 to TRBJ2-5, with D tentatively TRBD1 (5 bases). This CDR3 is built from 13 residues. Germline CDR1 MNHEY, CDR2 SMNVEV (reference sequence). With 6 bases removed from V and 2 bases from J, the gap between germline ends came to 10 bases. DNA for the CDR3: TGTGCCAGCAGCTGGCGGACACAAGAGACCCAGTACTTC. Translation: CASSWRTQETQYF.

The CDR3 sequence: CASSYRSGNTIYF. In DNA form, the CDR3 reads TGTGCCAGCAGTTACCGCTCTGGAAACACCATATATTTT. The J gene is TRBJ1-3, the V gene TRBV6-5, with unresolved D. The ends were cut back, 2 bases at V and 0 bases at J, with 2 bases in the middle. This CDR3 region has 13 residues. Germline V gene data show CDR1 as MNHEY and CDR2 as SVGAGI.

The rearrangement links TRBV2 to TRBJ1-3; the D gene is possibly TRBD1 (5 bases). The CDR3 contains 13 residues. CDR1 is SNHLY, CDR2 FYNNEI, per germline. Trimming stripped 6 bases from V and 4 bases from J, with 10 bases between. CDR3 sequence (DNA): TGTGCCAGCAGAGGGGCTGGGGGAAACACCATATATTTT. Translating gives CASRGAGGNTIYF.

J is TRBJ2-1 and V is TRBV27; D not certain. The CDR3 is made up of 15 amino acids. Germline CDR1 reads MNHEY; CDR2 reads SMNVEV (reference sequence). V was trimmed by 8 bases and J by 0 bases, leaving 14 bases between them. CDR3 DNA: TGTGCCAGCTCCGATCTTAGGAGCTCCTACAATGAGCAGTTCTTC. Translating it yields CASSDLRSSYNEQFF.

The genes are TRBV11-2 and TRBJ1-2; D ambiguous. V was pared by 5 bases and J by 4 bases, with 14 bases between. CDR3 size: 14 residues. In germline, CDR1 is SGHAT, CDR2 FQNNGV. CDR3 residues: CASSHPGILYGYTF. For the CDR3, the DNA is TGTGCCAGCAGCCACCCGGGTATACTCTATGGCTACACCTTC. The full variable domain, its missing parts supplied by reference TRBV11-2 and TRBJ1-2, is EAGVAQSPRYKIIEKRQSVAFWCNPISGHATLYWYQQILGQGPKLLIQFQNNGVVDDSQLPKDRFSAERLKGVDSTLKIQPAKLEDSAVYLCASSHPGILYGYTFGSGTRLTVV.

The chain couples TRBV10-1 to TRBJ2-1, with D uncertain. Germline values: CDR1 WNHNN, CDR2 SYGVQD (reference sequence). The CDR3 contains 12 residues. The germline V and J ends were trimmed by 3 bases and 4 bases, with 4 bases remaining between them. The CDR3 loop reads CASSDIYNEQFF. The CDR3 bases are TGCGCCAGCAGTGACATATACAATGAGCAGTTCTTC.

The chain couples TRBV5-6 to TRBJ1-2, with a weak D call TRBD1 (5 bases). Germline V gene data show CDR1 as SGHDT and CDR2 as YYEEEE. Trimming removed 6 bases from V and 4 bases from J, with 13 bases in between. The CDR3 consists of 13 residues. The CDR3 nucleotides read TGTGCCAGCACCGGCCCAGGGACCTATGGCTACACCTTC. Its translation: CASTGPGTYGYTF.